Below, 27 T cell receptor beta chains from the same sample are listed, as sequenced in a study of blood T cells in healthy people across ages. Together with a sample-barcoded 5' primer, a J-beta primer mix was included in a second PCR lasting roughly 6 to 12 cycles. From the 5' RACE reads, TCRdb called clonotypes with MiXCR, one entry per CDR3 protein. The profile covers around 1.5 million distinct CDR3 sequences, with about 31% appearing a single time and about 11% taken by the ten largest. Input material: blood. The receptors were gathered from a young woman in good health.

The rearrangement uses TRBV11-2 and TRBJ2-3; TRBD1 matches at 9 bases. J was trimmed by 3 bases and V by 6 bases; bases with no gene match: 7. The CDR3 contains 15 residues. Germline values: CDR1 SGHAT, CDR2 FQNNGV. CDR3 sequence: CASRPRDRDTDTQYF. CDR3 bases: TGTGCCAGCAGACCACGGGACAGGGATACAGATACGCAGTATTTT.

The rearrangement uses TRBV29-1 and TRBJ1-2, with 8 bases matching TRBD1. After removal of 8 bases from V and 7 bases from J, the junction contained 12 bases not matched to a gene. Germline V CDR1 and CDR2: SQVTM, ANQGSEA. The CDR3 has 13 amino acids. CDR3 in amino acids: CSTLTGAASGYTF. The DNA of the CDR3 is TGCAGCACCCTGACAGGGGCGGCCTCTGGCTACACCTTC.

This clonotype was counted only a few times. The gene calls are TRBV6-2 or TRBV6-3 and TRBJ2-1; D ambiguous. V lost 0 bases and J 9 bases, leaving 12 bases between the germline ends. The CDR3 extends over 14 amino acids. Looked up from germline, CDR1 is MNHEY and CDR2 is SVGEGT. CDR3 sequence (DNA): TGTGCCAGCAGTTACTCGGGCTCCACGGGTGAGCAGTTCTTC. Amino acids: CASSYSGSTGEQFF.

In this sample, this clonotype turned up many times. The chain links TRBV9 to TRBJ2-5; no clear D gene. The CDR3 totals 13 residues. Germline loops: CDR1 SGDLS, CDR2 YYNGEE. V lost 0 bases and J lost 2, with 5 bases in between. Here the CDR3 DNA reads TGTGCCAGCAGCGTAGGCAGGCAAGAGACCCAGTACTTC. Translation: CASSVGRQETQYF.

This rearrangement joins TRBV13 to TRBJ2-1; 7 bases agree with TRBD2. The V and J ends lost 5 bases and 8 bases, in that order; junction bases with no gene match: 18. Per the germline V gene, CDR1 is PRHDT and CDR2 is FYEKMQ (reference sequence). The CDR3 sequence is 17 residues long. The CDR3 reads CASSPVGGGTMGDEQFF. As DNA, the CDR3 is TGTGCCAGCAGCCCCGTTGGTGGGGGGACTATGGGGGATGAGCAGTTCTTC.

The CDR3 loop is CSALAGGAPLEQYF. In DNA form, the CDR3 reads TGCAGTGCTCTTGCGGGAGGAGCCCCCCTCGAGCAGTACTTC. V usage is TRBV20-1 and J usage is TRBJ2-5; the match to TRBD2 covers 8 bases. The assigned J gene may be wrong: the sequence end matches TRBJ2-7 better. Germline V gene lookup returns CDR1 DFQATT and CDR2 SNEGSKA (reference sequence). The CDR3 extends over 14 amino acids.

The chain recombines TRBV12-3 or TRBV12-4 with TRBJ1-2, with TRBD1 matching over 7 bases. The CDR3 covers 14 residues. J lost 2 bases, V lost 6 bases, and 6 bases had no gene match. CDR3 bases: TGTGCCAGCAGGAAGACAGGGCCAAACTATGGCTACACCTTC. It codes for CASRKTGPNYGYTF.

V and J are TRBV2 and TRBJ2-1; TRBD1 matches at 7 bases. This CDR3 has 14 amino acids. Germline-derived CDR1 and CDR2 are SNHLY and FYNNEI. V dropped 7 bases and J dropped 4; count of bases not matched to a gene: 7. The CDR3 here is CASNPGTAYNEQFF. The CDR3 DNA sequence: TGTGCCAGCAACCCTGGGACAGCATACAATGAGCAGTTCTTC.

The sample holds a few counts of this clonotype. V and J are TRBV20-1 and TRBJ1-5, with 10 bases that match TRBD1. Trimming took 5 bases from V and 2 from J; bases not matched to a gene: 12. Germline lookup yields CDR1 DFQATT and CDR2 SNEGSKA (reference sequence). This CDR3 is 17 amino acids long. CDR3 nucleotides: TGCAGTGCTCGCGGGACAGGGGACGTTACGGGCAATCAGCCCCAGCATTTT. This sequence encodes CSARGTGDVTGNQPQHF.

The chain is built from TRBV29-1 and TRBJ1-2, with no clear D. Germline CDR1 SQVTM, CDR2 ANQGSEA. The CDR3 spans 14 residues. V lost 0 bases and J lost 4, with 12 bases in between. DNA of the CDR3: TGCAGCGTTGAAGATTGGCCAGGTCTCTATGGCTACACCTTC. Translating it yields CSVEDWPGLYGYTF.

Of note for this clonotype: At one end, the junction sequence differs from germline, possibly due to a read error. CDR3 in amino acids: CASSYSEGDAQYF. The CDR3 DNA follows: TGTGCCAGCAGTTACTCGGAGGGAGATGCGCAGTATTTT. This chain connects TRBV6-6 to TRBJ2-3; possibly TRBD2 for D (6 bases). There are 13 residues in the CDR3. Germline CDR1 is MNHNY and CDR2 is SVGAGI (reference sequence).

V is TRBV6-2 or TRBV6-3 and J is TRBJ2-7; 11 nucleotides agree with TRBD2. This CDR3 contains 20 residues. CDR1 and CDR2 (germline): MNHEY, SVGEGT. V lost 6 bases to trimming and J lost 4 bases; unmatched junction nucleotides: 23. The CDR3 bases are TGTGCCAGCAGCCCCCAGGGGTTAACTAGCGGGGGACTTACCCGGTACGAGCAGTACTTC. As protein: CASSPQGLTSGGLTRYEQYF.

The J gene is TRBJ2-5, the V gene TRBV20-1, with TRBD2 identical over 10 bases. The CDR3 is 16 amino acids. The ends lost 5 bases at V and 0 bases at J; junction bases unmatched: 9. The V gene's germline CDR1 is DFQATT and CDR2 SNEGSKA (reference sequence). The CDR3 sequence: CSAGTSGTSYQETQYF. CDR3 nucleotides: TGCAGTGCTGGAACTAGCGGGACATCGTACCAAGAGACCCAGTACTTC.

This chain connects TRBV12-3 or TRBV12-4 to TRBJ2-5, with TRBD2 identical over 9 bases. The V gene end was trimmed by 5 bases and the J gene end by 5 bases; junction bases not matched to a gene: 9. CDR3 length: 15 residues. The CDR3 coding sequence is TGTGCCAGCAGTCCTCCTAGCGGGATAGTGGAGACCCAGTACTTC. Its protein product is CASSPPSGIVETQYF.

V gene TRBV20-1 combines with J gene TRBJ2-1; D remains unclear. CDR3 length: 14 amino acids. The V end lost 0 bases, the J end lost 4 bases, and 10 bases lay between the germline ends. Germline CDR1 reads DFQATT; CDR2 reads SNEGSKA (reference sequence). The CDR3 protein is CSARDQPHYNEQFF. The CDR3 bases are TGCAGTGCTAGAGATCAGCCCCATTACAATGAGCAGTTCTTC.

There are a few counts of this clonotype. The chain joins TRBV7-9 to TRBJ2-3, with D perhaps matching TRBD2 (6 bases). Deletions cut 5 bases from V and 4 bases from J, with 16 bases between. Germline lookup yields CDR1 SEHNR and CDR2 FQNEAQ (reference sequence). The CDR3 loop spans 15 amino acids. CDR3 in DNA: TGTGCCAGCAGCCCTGACCATACTAGCTCAGATACGCAGTATTTT. Translating it yields CASSPDHTSSDTQYF.

The sample holds a few counts of this clonotype. The rearrangement joins TRBV15 to TRBJ1-5; D is uncertain. The CDR3 sequence is 15 residues long. Germline assignment: CDR1 LNHNV and CDR2 YYDKDF (reference sequence). V was shortened by 3 bases and J by 1 base, with 10 bases between the two germline ends. CDR3 amino acids: CATSSILGSNQPQHF. CDR3 bases: TGTGCCACCAGCAGTATTCTAGGAAGCAATCAGCCCCAGCATTTT.

The rearrangement joins TRBV20-1 to TRBJ2-1, with D possibly being TRBD2 (5 bases). CDR3 length: 15 residues. Germline loops: CDR1 DFQATT, CDR2 SNEGSKA (reference sequence). V was cut by 6 bases and J by 7 bases, with 22 bases left in between. CDR3 DNA: TGCAGTGCCCCCGGACTGACCAACTCAAGGAATGAGCAGTTCTTC. Its protein product is CSAPGLTNSRNEQFF.

On this clonotype itself: One end of the junction does not line up with germline, which may come from a read error. This sequence joins TRBV9 and TRBJ2-1; TRBD2 matches at 7 bases. This CDR3 spans 15 amino acids. Germline values: CDR1 SGDLS, CDR2 YYNGEE. The CDR3 sequence is CASSPSGTTLDEQVF. CDR3 nucleotide sequence: TGTGCCAGCAGCCCCTCCGGGACTACGCTCGATGAGCAGGTCTTC. The entire variable domain, with the rest obtained from reference TRBV9 and TRBJ2-1, is as follows: DSGVTQTPKHLITATGQRVTLRCSPRSGDLSVYWYQQSLDQGLQFLIQYYNGEERAKGNILERFSAQQFPDLHSELNLSSLELGDSALYFCASSPSGTTLDEQVFGPGTRLTVL.

The chain has TRBV7-6 and TRBJ2-3, with D perhaps given as TRBD1 or TRBD2 (6 bases each). Between the trimmed V and J ends, which lost 5 bases and 0 bases, there was a span of 15 bases. CDR1 and CDR2 from the germline V gene are SGHVS and FNYEAQ. CDR3 length equals 16 residues. The CDR3: CASSPKWGASTDTQYF. The CDR3 region has the DNA TGTGCCAGCAGCCCCAAGTGGGGGGCTAGCACAGATACGCAGTATTTT.

This clonotype was seen more than once but under ten times. The CDR3 DNA reads TGTGCCAGCAGCACCGGGTCTCACGGCGGCTACACCTTC. Translation: CASSTGSHGGYTF. The chain links TRBV5-8 to TRBJ1-2, with no clear D. Trimming removed 4 bases at V and 8 bases at J, with 15 bases between. Looked up from germline, CDR1 is SGHTS and CDR2 is YDEGEE. The length of the CDR3 is 13 residues.

This clonotype was counted between two and nine times. The chain recombines TRBV2 with TRBJ2-1; TRBD2 matches 10 bases. This CDR3 has 13 amino acids. Germline V CDR1 and CDR2: SNHLY, FYNNEI. V dropped 6 bases and J dropped 8; count of bases not matched to a gene: 4. The CDR3 here is CASRAGGLHEQFF. The CDR3 region has the DNA TGTGCCAGCAGAGCGGGAGGGTTACATGAGCAGTTCTTC.

The CDR3 DNA reads TGTGCCATCAGTGAGTCGATGACCGGGGGGCAGCCCCAGCATTTT. Translated: CAISESMTGGQPQHF. J is TRBJ1-5 and V is TRBV10-3, with D possibly TRBD1 on 5 matching bases. Germline V gene lookup returns CDR1 ENHRY and CDR2 SYGVKD. The germline V and J ends were trimmed by 0 bases and 7 bases, with 13 bases remaining between them. The CDR3 contains 15 residues.

This clonotype was counted only a few times. This chain links TRBV20-1 with TRBJ1-5; no clear D. The V end was cut by 7 bases, the J end by 4 bases, with 14 bases between. The CDR3 has 13 residues. Germline CDR1 DFQATT, CDR2 SNEGSKA (reference sequence). CDR3 nucleotides: TGCAGTGGGATGGACGGGTTGAATCAGCCCCAGCATTTT. It translates to CSGMDGLNQPQHF.

The V call is TRBV27, the J call TRBJ1-4; 7 bases match TRBD1. The ends lost 6 bases at V and 3 bases at J; junction bases unmatched: 4. CDR1 is MNHEY, CDR2 SMNVEV, per germline (reference sequence). This CDR3 region has 14 residues. CDR3 nucleotide sequence: TGTGCCAGCAGGACGGGACAGTCTAATGAAAAACTGTTTTTT. Translated, it gives CASRTGQSNEKLFF.

As regards this clonotype: The junction differs from germline at one of its ends, possibly a read error. CDR3 amino acids: CAVSASQEVTSGANVLTF. The CDR3 bases are TGTGCCGTCAGTGCAAGTCAGGAGGTGACCTCTGGGGCCAACGTCCTGACTTTC. The chain carries TRBV10-3 and TRBJ2-6; D possibly corresponds to TRBD2 (5 bases). CDR1 and CDR2 from the germline V gene are ENHRY and SYGVKD. The CDR3 contains 18 residues.

With respect to this clonotype: The junction shows a germline mismatch at one end, possibly a read error. This rearrangement joins TRBV9 to TRBJ2-3, with a tentative D call TRBD1 (6 bases). In germline, CDR1 is SGDLS, CDR2 YYNGEE. The CDR3 has 15 amino acids. The CDR3 DNA sequence: TGTGCCTGCAGCGTAGCCCAGGGGCAGGCAGATACGCAGTATTTT. Protein product: CACSVAQGQADTQYF.